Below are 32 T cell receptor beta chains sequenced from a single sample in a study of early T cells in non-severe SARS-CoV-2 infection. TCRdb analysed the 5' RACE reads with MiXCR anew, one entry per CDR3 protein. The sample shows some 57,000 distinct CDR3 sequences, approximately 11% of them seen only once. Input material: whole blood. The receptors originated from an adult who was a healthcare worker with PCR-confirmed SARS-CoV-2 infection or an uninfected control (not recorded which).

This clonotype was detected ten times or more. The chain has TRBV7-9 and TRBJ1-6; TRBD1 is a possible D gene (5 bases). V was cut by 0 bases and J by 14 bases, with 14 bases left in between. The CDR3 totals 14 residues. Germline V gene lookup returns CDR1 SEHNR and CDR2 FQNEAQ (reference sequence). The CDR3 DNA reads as TGTGCCAGCAGCTTAGCGCGTAGGGGAGGCACCCTCCACTTT. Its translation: CASSLARRGGTLHF.

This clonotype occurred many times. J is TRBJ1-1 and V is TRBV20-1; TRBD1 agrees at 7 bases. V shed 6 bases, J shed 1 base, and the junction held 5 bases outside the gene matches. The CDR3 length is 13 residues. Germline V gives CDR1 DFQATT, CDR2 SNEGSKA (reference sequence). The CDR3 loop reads CSAPDRKNTEAFF. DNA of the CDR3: TGCAGTGCGCCGGACAGGAAGAACACTGAAGCTTTCTTT.

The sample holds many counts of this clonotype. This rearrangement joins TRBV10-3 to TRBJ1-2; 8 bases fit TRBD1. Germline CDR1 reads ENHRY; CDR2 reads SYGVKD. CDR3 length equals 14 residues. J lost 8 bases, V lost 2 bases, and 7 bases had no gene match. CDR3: CAISERQGREGYTF. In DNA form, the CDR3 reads TGTGCCATCAGTGAGAGACAGGGGCGCGAGGGCTACACCTTC.

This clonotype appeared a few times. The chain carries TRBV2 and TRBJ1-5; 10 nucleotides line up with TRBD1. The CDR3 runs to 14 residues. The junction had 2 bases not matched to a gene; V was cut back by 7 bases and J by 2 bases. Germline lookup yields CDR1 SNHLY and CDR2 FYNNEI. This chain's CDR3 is CASTGTGGNQPQHF. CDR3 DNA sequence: TGTGCCAGCACGGGGACAGGGGGCAATCAGCCCCAGCATTTT.

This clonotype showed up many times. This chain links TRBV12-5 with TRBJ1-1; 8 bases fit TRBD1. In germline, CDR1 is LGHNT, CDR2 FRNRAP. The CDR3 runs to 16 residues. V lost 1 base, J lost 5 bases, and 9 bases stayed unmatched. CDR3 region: CASGLGQGTVWTEAFF. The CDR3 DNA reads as TGTGCTAGTGGTTTGGGACAGGGGACGGTTTGGACTGAAGCTTTCTTT. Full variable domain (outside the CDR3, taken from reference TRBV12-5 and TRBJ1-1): DARVTQTPRHKVTEMGQEVTMRCQPILGHNTVFWYRQTMMQGLELLAYFRNRAPLDDSGMPKDRFSAEMPDATLATLKIQPSEPRDSAVYFCASGLGQGTVWTEAFFGQGTRLTVV.

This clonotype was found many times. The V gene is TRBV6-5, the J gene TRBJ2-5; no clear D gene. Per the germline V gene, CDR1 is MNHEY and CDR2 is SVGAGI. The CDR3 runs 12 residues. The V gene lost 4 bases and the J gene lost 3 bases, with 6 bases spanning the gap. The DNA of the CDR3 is TGTGCCAGCAGTTCCACAAAAGAGACCCAGTACTTC. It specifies CASSSTKETQYF.

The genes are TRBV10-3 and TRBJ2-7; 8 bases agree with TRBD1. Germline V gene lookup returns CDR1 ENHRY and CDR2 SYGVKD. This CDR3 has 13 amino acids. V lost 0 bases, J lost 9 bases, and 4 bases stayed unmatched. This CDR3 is CAISESTGVGQYF. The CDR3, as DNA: TGTGCCATCAGTGAGTCGACAGGGGTCGGGCAGTACTTC.

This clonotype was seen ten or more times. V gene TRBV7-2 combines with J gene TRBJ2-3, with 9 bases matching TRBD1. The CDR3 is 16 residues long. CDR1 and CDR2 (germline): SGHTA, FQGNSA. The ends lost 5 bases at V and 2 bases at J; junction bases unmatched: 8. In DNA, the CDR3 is TGTGCCAGCAGCCTGGAGGGACAGGGATTCACAGATACGCAGTATTTT. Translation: CASSLEGQGFTDTQYF.

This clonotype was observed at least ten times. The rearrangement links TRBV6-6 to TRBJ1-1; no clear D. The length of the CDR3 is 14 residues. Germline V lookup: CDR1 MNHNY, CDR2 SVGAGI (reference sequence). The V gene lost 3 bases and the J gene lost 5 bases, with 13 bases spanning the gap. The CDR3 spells CASSYQTMVTEAFF. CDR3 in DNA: TGTGCCAGCAGTTATCAGACCATGGTAACTGAAGCTTTCTTT.

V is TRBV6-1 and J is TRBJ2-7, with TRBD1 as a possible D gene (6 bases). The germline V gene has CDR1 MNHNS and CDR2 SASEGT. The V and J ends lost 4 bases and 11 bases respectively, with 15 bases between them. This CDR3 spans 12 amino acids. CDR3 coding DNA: TGTGCCAGCAGTGCAGCCAACAGGGTAGAGTACTTC. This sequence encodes CASSAANRVEYF.

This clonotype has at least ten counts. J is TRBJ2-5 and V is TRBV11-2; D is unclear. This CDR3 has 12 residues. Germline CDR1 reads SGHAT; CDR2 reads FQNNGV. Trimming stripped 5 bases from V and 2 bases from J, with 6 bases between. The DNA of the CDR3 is TGTGCCAGCAGCCAAGGTCAAGAGACCCAGTACTTC. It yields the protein CASSQGQETQYF.

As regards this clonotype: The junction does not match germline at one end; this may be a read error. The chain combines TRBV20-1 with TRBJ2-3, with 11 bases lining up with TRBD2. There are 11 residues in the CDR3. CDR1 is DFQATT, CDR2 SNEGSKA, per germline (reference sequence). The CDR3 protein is CSARTSGGPAF. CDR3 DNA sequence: TGCAGTGCTAGAACTAGCGGGGGCCCTGCCTTT.

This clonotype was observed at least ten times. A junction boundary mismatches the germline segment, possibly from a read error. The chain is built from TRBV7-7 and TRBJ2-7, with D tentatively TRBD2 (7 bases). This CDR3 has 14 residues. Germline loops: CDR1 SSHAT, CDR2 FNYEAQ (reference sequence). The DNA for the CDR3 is TGTGCTAGCAGCCCTGACGGGGGGCTCAACGAGCAGTACTTC. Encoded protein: CASSPDGGLNEQYF.

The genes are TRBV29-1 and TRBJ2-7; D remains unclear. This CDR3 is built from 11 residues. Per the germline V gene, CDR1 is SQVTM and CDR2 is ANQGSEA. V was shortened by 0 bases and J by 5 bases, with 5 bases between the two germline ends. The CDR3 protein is CSVEDLHEQYF. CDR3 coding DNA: TGCAGCGTTGAAGATCTCCACGAGCAGTACTTC.

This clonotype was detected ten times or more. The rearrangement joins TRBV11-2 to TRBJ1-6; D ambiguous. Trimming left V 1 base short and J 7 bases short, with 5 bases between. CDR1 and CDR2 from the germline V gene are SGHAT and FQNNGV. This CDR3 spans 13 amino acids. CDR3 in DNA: TGTGCCAGCAGCTTAGGATCGAATTCACCCCTCCACTTT. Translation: CASSLGSNSPLHF. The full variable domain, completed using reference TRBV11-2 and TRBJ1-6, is EAGVAQSPRYKIIEKRQSVAFWCNPISGHATLYWYQQILGQGPKLLIQFQNNGVVDDSQLPKDRFSAERLKGVDSTLKIQPAKLEDSAVYLCASSLGSNSPLHFGNGTRLTVT.

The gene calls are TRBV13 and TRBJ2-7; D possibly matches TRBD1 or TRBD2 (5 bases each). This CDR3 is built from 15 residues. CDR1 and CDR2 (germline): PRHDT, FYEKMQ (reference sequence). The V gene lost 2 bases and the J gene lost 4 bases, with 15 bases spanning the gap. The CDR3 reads CASSLRTYRPYEQYF. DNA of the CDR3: TGTGCCAGCAGCTTAAGGACTTACAGGCCGTACGAGCAGTACTTC.

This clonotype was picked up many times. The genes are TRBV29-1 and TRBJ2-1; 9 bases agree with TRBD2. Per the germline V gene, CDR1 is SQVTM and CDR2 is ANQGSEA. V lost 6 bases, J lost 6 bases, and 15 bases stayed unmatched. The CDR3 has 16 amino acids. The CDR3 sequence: CSVAPLSGGGANEQFF. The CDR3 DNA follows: TGCAGCGTAGCCCCTTTGTCGGGCGGGGGGGCCAATGAGCAGTTCTTC.

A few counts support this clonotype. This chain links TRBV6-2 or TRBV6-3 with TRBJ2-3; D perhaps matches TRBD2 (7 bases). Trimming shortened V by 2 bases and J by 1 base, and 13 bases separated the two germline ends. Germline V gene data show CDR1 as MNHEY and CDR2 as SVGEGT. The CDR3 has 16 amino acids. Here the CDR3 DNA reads TGTGCCAGCAGTTACGCCCGGGGGGCGGGCACAGATACGCAGTATTTT. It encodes CASSYARGAGTDTQYF.

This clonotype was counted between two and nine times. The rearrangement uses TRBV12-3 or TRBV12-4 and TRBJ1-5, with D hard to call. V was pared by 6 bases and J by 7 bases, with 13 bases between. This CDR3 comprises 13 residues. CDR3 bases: TGTGCCAGCAGAGATAGGACGACGCAGCCCCAGCATTTT. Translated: CASRDRTTQPQHF.

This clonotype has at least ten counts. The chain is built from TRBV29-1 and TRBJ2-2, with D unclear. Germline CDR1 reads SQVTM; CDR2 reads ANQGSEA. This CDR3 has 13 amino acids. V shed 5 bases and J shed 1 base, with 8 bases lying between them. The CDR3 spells CSVLPVNTGELFF. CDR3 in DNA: TGCAGCGTTCTCCCTGTGAACACCGGGGAGCTGTTTTTT.

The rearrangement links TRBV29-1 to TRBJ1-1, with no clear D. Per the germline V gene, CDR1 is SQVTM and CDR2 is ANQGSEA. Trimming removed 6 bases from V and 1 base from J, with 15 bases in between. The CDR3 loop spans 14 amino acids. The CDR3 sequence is CSVSGQRRNTEAFF. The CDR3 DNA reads TGCAGCGTATCCGGCCAGCGGAGGAACACTGAAGCTTTCTTT.

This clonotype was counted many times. The CDR3 DNA follows: TGTGCCAGCAGTCCTCTCGGACTAGACCAAGAGACCCAGTACTTC. Its translation is CASSPLGLDQETQYF. This rearrangement joins TRBV6-2 or TRBV6-3 to TRBJ2-5, with TRBD2 matching over 7 bases. Per the germline V gene, CDR1 is MNHEY and CDR2 is SVGEGT. Trimming took 5 bases from V and 0 from J; bases not matched to a gene: 6. This CDR3 is built from 15 residues.

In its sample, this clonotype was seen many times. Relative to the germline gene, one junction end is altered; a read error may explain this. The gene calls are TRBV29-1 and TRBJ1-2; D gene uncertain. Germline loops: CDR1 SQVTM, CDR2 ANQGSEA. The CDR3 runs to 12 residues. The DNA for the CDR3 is TGCAGCGCTGAAACCGGGGACTATGGCTACACCTTC. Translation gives CSAETGDYGYTF.

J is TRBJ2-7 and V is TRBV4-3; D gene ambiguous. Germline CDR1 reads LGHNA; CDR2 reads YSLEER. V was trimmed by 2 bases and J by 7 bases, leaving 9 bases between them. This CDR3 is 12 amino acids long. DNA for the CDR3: TGCGCCAGCAGCCAAATTGGGCGGGAGCAGTACTTC. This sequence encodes CASSQIGREQYF.

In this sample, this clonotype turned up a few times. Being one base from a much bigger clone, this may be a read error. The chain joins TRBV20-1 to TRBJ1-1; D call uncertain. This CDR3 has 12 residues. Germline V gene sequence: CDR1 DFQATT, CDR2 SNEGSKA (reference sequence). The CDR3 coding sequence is TGCAGTGCTAGAGTAGGGAGCACTGAAGTTTTCTTT. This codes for CSARVGSTEVFF.

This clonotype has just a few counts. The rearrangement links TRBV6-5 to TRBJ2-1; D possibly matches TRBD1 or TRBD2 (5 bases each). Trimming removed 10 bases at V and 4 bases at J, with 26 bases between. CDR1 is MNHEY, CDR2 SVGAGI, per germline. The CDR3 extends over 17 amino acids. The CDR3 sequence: CATVSLRGPVGYNEQFF. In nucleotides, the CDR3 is TGTGCCACTGTTAGTCTCCGGGGCCCTGTGGGTTACAATGAGCAGTTCTTC.

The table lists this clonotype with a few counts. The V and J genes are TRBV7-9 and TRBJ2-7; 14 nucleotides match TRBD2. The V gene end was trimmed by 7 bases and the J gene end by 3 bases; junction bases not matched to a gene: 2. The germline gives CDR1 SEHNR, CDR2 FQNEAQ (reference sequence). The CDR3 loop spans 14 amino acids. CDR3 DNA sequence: TGTGCCAGCACTGGGACTAGCGGGGGCTACGAGCAGTACTTC. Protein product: CASTGTSGGYEQYF.

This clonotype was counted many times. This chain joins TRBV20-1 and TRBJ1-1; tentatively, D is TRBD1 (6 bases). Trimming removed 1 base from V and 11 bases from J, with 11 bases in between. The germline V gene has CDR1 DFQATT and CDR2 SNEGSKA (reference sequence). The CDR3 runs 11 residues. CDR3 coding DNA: TGCAGTGCTAGAGTGGGGGGCAGCGCTTTCTTT. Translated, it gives CSARVGGSAFF.

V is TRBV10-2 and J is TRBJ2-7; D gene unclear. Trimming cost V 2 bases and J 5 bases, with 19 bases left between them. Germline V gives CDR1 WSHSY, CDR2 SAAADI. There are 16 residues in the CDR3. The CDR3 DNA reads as TGCGCCAGCAGTGAGAGACTCATTAAGGTAGAGAACGAGCAGTACTTC. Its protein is CASSERLIKVENEQYF.

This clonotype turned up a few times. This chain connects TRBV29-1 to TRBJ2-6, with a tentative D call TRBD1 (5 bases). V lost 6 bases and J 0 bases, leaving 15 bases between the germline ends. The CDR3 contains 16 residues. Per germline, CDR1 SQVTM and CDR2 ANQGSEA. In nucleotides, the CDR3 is TGCAGCGTGGCAAGGGGTTCTATCTCTGGGGCCAACGTCCTGACTTTC. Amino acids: CSVARGSISGANVLTF. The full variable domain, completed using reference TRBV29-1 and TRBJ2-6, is SAVISQKPSRDICQRGTSLTIQCQVDSQVTMMFWYRQQPGQSLTLIATANQGSEATYESGFVIDKFPISRPNLTFSTLTVSNMSPEDSSIYLCSVARGSISGANVLTFGAGSRLTVL.

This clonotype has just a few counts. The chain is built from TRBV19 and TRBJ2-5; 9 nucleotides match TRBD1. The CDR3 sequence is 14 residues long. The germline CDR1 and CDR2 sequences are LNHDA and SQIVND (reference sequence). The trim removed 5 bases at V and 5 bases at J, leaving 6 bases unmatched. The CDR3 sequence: CASSGQGRQETQYF. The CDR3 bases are TGTGCCAGTAGTGGACAGGGGAGGCAGGAGACCCAGTACTTC. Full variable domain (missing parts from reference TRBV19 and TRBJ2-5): DGGITQSPKYLFRKEGQNVTLSCEQNLNHDAMYWYRQDPGQGLRLIYYSQIVNDFQKGDIAEGYSVSREKKESFPLTVTSAQKNPTAFYLCASSGQGRQETQYFGPGTRLLVL.

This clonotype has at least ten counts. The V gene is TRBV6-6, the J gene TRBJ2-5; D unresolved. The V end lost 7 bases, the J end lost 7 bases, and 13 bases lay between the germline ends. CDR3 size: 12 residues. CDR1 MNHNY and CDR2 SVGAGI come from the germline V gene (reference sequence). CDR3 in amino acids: CASTSAVWTQYF. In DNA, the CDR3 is TGTGCCAGCACCTCGGCCGTATGGACCCAGTACTTC.